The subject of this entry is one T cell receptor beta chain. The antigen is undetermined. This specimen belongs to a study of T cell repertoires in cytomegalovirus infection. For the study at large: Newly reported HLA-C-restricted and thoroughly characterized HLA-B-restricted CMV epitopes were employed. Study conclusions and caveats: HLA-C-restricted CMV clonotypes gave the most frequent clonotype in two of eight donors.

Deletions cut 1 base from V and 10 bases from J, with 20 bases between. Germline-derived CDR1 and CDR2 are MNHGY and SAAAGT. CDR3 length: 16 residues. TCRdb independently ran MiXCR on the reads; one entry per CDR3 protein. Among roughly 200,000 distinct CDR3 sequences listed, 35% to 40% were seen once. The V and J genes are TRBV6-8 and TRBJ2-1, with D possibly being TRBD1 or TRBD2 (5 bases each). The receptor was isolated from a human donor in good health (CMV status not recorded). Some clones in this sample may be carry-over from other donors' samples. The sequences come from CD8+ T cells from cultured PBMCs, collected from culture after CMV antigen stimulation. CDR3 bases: TGTGCCAGCAGTTACTTGGGACCAACCCTTAAGGGAGAGCAGTTCTTC. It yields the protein CASSYLGPTLKGEQFF.